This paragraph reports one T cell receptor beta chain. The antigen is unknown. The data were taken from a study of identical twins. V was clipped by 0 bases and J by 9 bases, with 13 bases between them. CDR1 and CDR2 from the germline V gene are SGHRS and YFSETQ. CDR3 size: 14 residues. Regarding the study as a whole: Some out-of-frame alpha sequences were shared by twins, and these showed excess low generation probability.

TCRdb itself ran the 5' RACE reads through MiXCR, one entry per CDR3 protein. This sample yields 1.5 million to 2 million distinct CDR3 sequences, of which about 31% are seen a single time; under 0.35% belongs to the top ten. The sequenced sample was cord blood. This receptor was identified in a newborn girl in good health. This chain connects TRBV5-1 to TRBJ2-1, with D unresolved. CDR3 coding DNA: TGCGCCAGCAGCTTGGGAGGTTTGGATGTTGAGCAGTTCTTC. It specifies CASSLGGLDVEQFF.